This T cell receptor beta chain was recorded in a study of blood T cell repertoires in COVID-19. Study information: Samples representing acute and convalescent COVID-19 were sourced from the United States, Italy and Spain. The analysed material was cDNA or gDNA that came from T cells, B-cell-depleted T cells, or PBMCs.

The sample holds one count of this clone. Methods used by the authors: Amplifying reference gene primers gave estimates of nucleated cell counts. Sequencing was performed with immunoSEQ multiplex PCR; in TCRdb, only in-frame clones are kept and a portion is missing. The V and J calls and clone size were taken over from that table, and D and trimming were inferred from the DNA. The data contain 80,000 or so clones, more than 65% of them singletons. Trimming took 2 bases from V and 1 from J, leaving 4 bases between them. The CDR3 is 12 residues long. The germline V gene encodes CDR1 SQVTM and CDR2 ANQGSEA.

J is TRBJ2-3 and V is TRBV29-1; D remains unclear. This TCR was sampled from a man aged 80 or over with acute or convalescent COVID-19. The sequenced sample was peripheral blood. CDR3 region: CSVETGTDTQYF. The DNA for the CDR3 is TGCAGCGTTGAAACGGGCACAGATACGCAGTATTTT.